The entry below describes one T cell receptor beta chain. The data stem from a study of shared clonotypes between healthy human individuals. Across the whole study: Each donor's CD4 naive and CD4 memory cells filled three plates apiece, CD8 naive two, and CD8 memory one.

Replicate PCRs run on sorted subsets employed roughly 180 ng DNA, 30,000 to 35,000 T cell genomes. The data were produced by immunoSEQ multiplex PCR, yet TCRdb's version contains in-frame clones alone and is incomplete. The sample lists over a million clones, about 77% occurring once. Deletions cut 5 bases from V and 2 bases from J, with 13 bases between. The CDR3 spans 14 residues. Looked up from germline, CDR1 is SGHTA and CDR2 is FQGNSA. This receptor was identified in a man aged 18-30 years in good health. The chain uses TRBV7-2 and TRBJ2-7; no definite D call. The specimen sequenced was memory CD4+ T cells sorted from blood. Indicated subset: CD45RA-negative fraction. The CDR3 nucleotides are TGTGCCAGCAGCCTCTCCTTTTTGACCTACGAGCAGTACTTC. This encodes CASSLSFLTYEQYF.